This paragraph reports one TCR beta chain. The sample is drawn from a study of blood T cell repertoires in COVID-19. For the study at large: Sites in the United States, Italy and Spain provided acute and convalescent COVID-19 samples. T cells, B-cell-depleted T cells, or PBMCs provided the cDNA or gDNA that served as material.

Seattle patients were enrolled during active infection and followed longitudinally. In the source study's methods: Amplification of reference gene primers was used by the study to estimate nucleated cell counts. TCRdb's copy holds only in-frame clones and misses some; the assay was immunoSEQ multiplex PCR. For V, J and clone size, that table is used; D and trimming come from the DNA. The repertoire includes some 180,000 clones, roughly 84% of them detected once, and over 15% sits in the top ten. Germline V gives CDR1 LGHNA, CDR2 YNFKEQ. V was shortened by 1 base and J by 1 base, with 6 bases between the two germline ends. CDR3 length: 14 residues.

The rearrangement joins TRBV4-2 to TRBJ2-3; possibly TRBD2 for D (6 bases). This sequence was found in a man aged 50-59 years with COVID-19, enrolled during active disease. The sample comprised peripheral blood. The CDR3 coding sequence is TGTGCCAGCAGCCAAGGGGAGGGCACAGATACGCAGTATTTT. Encoded protein: CASSQGEGTDTQYF.